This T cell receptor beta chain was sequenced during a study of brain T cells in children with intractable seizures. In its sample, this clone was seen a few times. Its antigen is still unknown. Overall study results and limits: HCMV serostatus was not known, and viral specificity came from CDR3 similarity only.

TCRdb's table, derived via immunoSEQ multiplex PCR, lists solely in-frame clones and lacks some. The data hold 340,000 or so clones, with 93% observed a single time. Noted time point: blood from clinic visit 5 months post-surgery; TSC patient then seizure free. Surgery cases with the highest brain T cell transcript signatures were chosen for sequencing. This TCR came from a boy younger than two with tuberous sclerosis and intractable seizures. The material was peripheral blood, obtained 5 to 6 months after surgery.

Written as DNA, the CDR3 is TGTGCCAGCAGTTTTATGCCCACAGGGGTGACTGAAGCTTTCTTT. Protein product: CASSFMPTGVTEAFF. This sequence joins TRBV14 and TRBJ1-1; 7 bases are shared with TRBD1. This CDR3 is built from 15 residues. Germline V lookup: CDR1 SGHDN, CDR2 FVKESK. V lost 6 bases, J lost 5 bases, and 12 bases stayed unmatched.